The source of this TCR beta chain is a study of cytotoxic CD8 clonotypes in ibrutinib-treated CLL. Background on the study: After a median about eleven months on treatment (6 to 36), response samples were drawn. Findings and caveats of the study: At the start, clonality exceeded age-matched healthy donors and followed circulating CD8+ T-cell counts. Treatment left the uncommon public clonotypes either contracted or stable in frequency.

Notes on this clone: Its target is unknown.

Investigators sought sequencing depths of between 1 in 200,000 and 1 in 1 million T cells. Here immunoSEQ multiplex PCR was the method, and the copy in TCRdb shows in-frame clones only, minus some. Of approximately 150,000 clones in the sample, 60% to 80% were seen once. V dropped 6 bases and J dropped 4 bases, with 18 bases sitting between them. Germline CDR1 is MNHEY and CDR2 is SMNVEV (reference sequence). CDR3 length equals 15 residues. The chain is built from TRBV27 and TRBJ1-1; D is ambiguous. The sequencing here drew on PBMCs, taken after 12 months of ibrutinib treatment. This TCR was sampled from a human donor with chronic lymphocytic leukemia. The CDR3 is CASSLDIWGSTEAFF. The CDR3 DNA reads TGTGCCAGCAGCCTCGATATTTGGGGAAGCACTGAAGCTTTCTTT.